Described below is a single T cell receptor (beta chain) sequence and its context. Antigen: not known. V shed 4 bases and J 6 bases; nucleotides not matched to a gene: 3. The CDR3 extends over 13 amino acids. The germline V gene has CDR1 SQVTM and CDR2 ANQGSEA. Time point noted: healthy volunteer bleed at 2 weeks. Someone pulled total RNA out of unfractionated whole blood. These data are taken from a study of human T cells and chemical hapten exposure. Regarding the study as a whole: No shift was seen in TCRs above 1 in 1000 frequency with DPC sensitization.

TCRdb reanalysed the RACE reads using MiXCR and keeps one entry per CDR3 protein. The table records about 130,000 distinct CDR3 sequences, about 9.4% of them present only once. The rearrangement links TRBV29-1 to TRBJ2-1; 10 bases agree with TRBD2. This receptor was taken from a male donor in good health. Some clones in this sample may be carry-over from other donors' samples. Sequencing was carried out using whole blood. CDR3 loop: CSVVSGRSNEQFF. CDR3 sequence (DNA): TGCAGCGTTGTTAGCGGGAGGTCCAATGAGCAGTTCTTC.